The rows below give T cell receptor beta chains drawn from one sample of a study of immune characterization of retroperitoneal liposarcoma. TCRdb reanalysed the PCR reads using MiXCR and keeps one entry per CDR3 protein. The table records some 20,000 distinct CDR3 sequences, 35% to 40% of them present only once. Sequencing input: blood. These receptors all stem from a male donor with retroperitoneal liposarcoma. The CDR3 runs from the conserved cysteine through the conserved F or W. D genes are given only for firm matches. Not all rows give a size; the values are once, few, many and, for expanded clones, a class.

>TRBJ1-5|-|TRBV7-8|many
CASSWDFVQPQHF
TGTGCCAGCAGCTGGGACTTCGTTCAGCCCCAGCATTTT
>TRBJ2-1|TRBD2|TRBV27|medium-sized
CASSTGGSGEQFF
TGTGCCAGCAGTACCGGGGGGTCTGGTGAGCAGTTCTTC
>TRBJ1-5|-|TRBV6-5|-
CASSEAGGSCNQPQHF
TGTGCCAGCAGTGAAGCTGGGGGCTCTTGCAATCAGCCCCAGCATTTT
>TRBJ2-3|-|TRBV5-4|-
CASSRGGGGSTDTQYF
TGTGCCAGCAGCCGCGGCGGGGGCGGAAGCACAGATACGCAGTATTTT
>TRBJ2-7|-|TRBV7-2|-
CASSLGQDLYNEQYF
TGTGCCAGCAGCTTGGGGCAGGACCTTTACAATGAGCAGTACTTC
>TRBJ2-3|-|TRBV18|-
CASSLGPDTQYF
TGTGCCAGCTCACTTGGTCCAGATACGCAGTATTTT
>TRBJ2-1|-|TRBV7-8|medium-sized
CASSSSGETQFF
TGTGCCAGCAGCAGTTCGGGAGAGACCCAGTTCTTC
>TRBJ2-6|-|TRBV4-1|-
CACSQDQGSGANVLTF
TGTGCCTGCAGCCAGGATCAGGGCTCGGGGGCCAACGTCCTGACTTTC
>TRBJ2-7|-|TRBV7-9|medium-sized
CASSKWQGSSYEQYF
TGTGCCAGCAGCAAGTGGCAGGGGAGCTCCTACGAGCAGTACTTC
>TRBJ2-7|-|TRBV28|-
CASRTTGLGEQYF
TGTGCCAGCAGAACCACAGGTTTGGGCGAGCAGTACTTC
>TRBJ2-4|-|TRBV7-8|medium-sized
CASSLTRENIQYF
TGTGCCAGCAGCTTAACCCGGGAAAACATTCAGTACTTC
>TRBJ2-1|TRBD2|TRBV27|medium-sized
CASSFSGEQFF
TGTGCCAGCAGTTTTAGCGGGGAGCAGTTCTTC
>TRBJ2-1|TRBD2|TRBV6-4|many
CASSEGTSANEQFF
TGTGCCAGCAGTGAGGGGACTAGCGCCAATGAGCAGTTCTTC
>TRBJ1-3|-|TRBV6-1|-
CASGTGSSGNTIYF
TGTGCCAGCGGCACAGGATCCTCTGGAAACACCATATATTTT
>TRBJ2-5|TRBD2|TRBV7-2|-
CASSLVASGASGGQETQYF
TGTGCCAGCAGCTTAGTGGCCAGCGGGGCTAGCGGGGGACAAGAGACCCAGTACTTC
>TRBJ2-1|-|TRBV6-1|many
CASTINYEQFF
TGTGCCAGCACCATAAACTACGAGCAGTTCTTC
>TRBJ2-1|TRBD2|TRBV12-3/TRBV12-4|many
CASSFGSGGDEQFF
TGTGCCAGCAGTTTTGGTAGCGGGGGGGACGAGCAGTTCTTC
>TRBJ2-1|-|TRBV28|few
CASSFGGPQAEQFF
TGTGCCAGCAGTTTCGGCGGTCCTCAGGCCGAGCAGTTCTTC
>TRBJ2-1|-|TRBV28|many
CASRTDRTISSYNEQFF
TGTGCCAGCAGGACAGACCGAACTATTAGCTCCTACAATGAGCAGTTCTTC
>TRBJ1-1|-|TRBV7-2|-
CASSTPPWRENTEAFF
TGTGCCAGCAGCACGCCCCCGTGGAGGGAGAACACTGAAGCTTTCTTT
>TRBJ2-4|TRBD2|TRBV10-3|-
CAIRKLAGDYNEQYF
TGTGCCATCAGGAAACTAGCGGGGGACTACAATGAGCAGTACTTC
>TRBJ2-7|-|TRBV7-6|-
CASSKGRSYNEQYF
TGTGCCAGCAGCAAGGGACGATCCTACAATGAGCAGTACTTC
>TRBJ2-2|TRBD2|TRBV11-3|-
CANSFSGLAENTGELFF
TGTGCCAACAGCTTTTCGGGACTAGCGGAAAACACCGGGGAGCTGTTTTTT
>TRBJ2-1|-|TRBV7-9|-
CASSTPGDEQFF
TGTGCCAGCAGCACACCAGGGGATGAGCAGTTCTTC
>TRBJ2-7|-|TRBV12-3/TRBV12-4|-
CASSLFAGEPKYF
TGTGCCAGCAGTTTATTTGCTGGGGAGCCCAAGTACTTC
>TRBJ2-5|-|TRBV6-1|-
CASSRTGFETQYF
TGTGCCAGCAGTAGAACAGGGTTCGAGACCCAGTACTTC
>TRBJ2-2|TRBD2|TRBV12-3/TRBV12-4|many
CASSFSGRGTGELFF
TGTGCCAGCAGCTTTAGCGGGAGAGGGACCGGGGAGCTGTTTTTT
>TRBJ1-5|-|TRBV6-6|-
CASRLQGNQPQHF
TGTGCCAGCAGACTCCAGGGGAATCAGCCCCAGCATTTT
>TRBJ2-3|-|TRBV27|-
CASSSHSTDTQYF
TGTGCCAGCAGTTCTCATAGCACAGATACGCAGTATTTT
>TRBJ2-7|-|TRBV6-6|-
CASTDLGGGARGYEQYF
TGTGCCAGCACCGACCTAGGGGGGGGGGCTCGAGGCTACGAGCAGTACTTC
>TRBJ2-5|TRBD2|TRBV7-8|medium-sized
CASSANRRGAQYQETQYF
TGTGCCAGCAGCGCAAATAGGCGGGGGGCCCAGTACCAAGAGACCCAGTACTTC
>TRBJ2-2|TRBD2|TRBV7-2|once
CASSVGLAFTGELFF
TGTGCCAGCAGCGTGGGACTAGCGTTTACCGGGGAGCTGTTTTTT
>TRBJ2-7|-|TRBV10-1|-
CASSREDPPGYNEQYF
TGCGCCAGCAGTCGGGAAGATCCCCCAGGGTACAATGAGCAGTACTTC
>TRBJ1-2|-|TRBV7-2|many
CASSLARAAHYGYTF
TGTGCCAGCAGCTTAGCGCGGGCAGCCCACTATGGCTACACCTTC
>TRBJ2-7|-|TRBV11-3|many
CASSSNPGRSSYEQYF
TGTGCCAGCAGCTCTAATCCCGGACGTAGCTCCTACGAGCAGTACTTC
>TRBJ2-3|TRBD2|TRBV6-5|-
CASSYAGGDTQYF
TGTGCCAGCAGTTACGCGGGGGGAGATACGCAGTATTTT
>TRBJ1-1|-|TRBV6-1|many
CASSEAGGLLEAFF
TGTGCCAGCAGTGAAGCGGGAGGATTGCTTGAAGCTTTCTTT
>TRBJ1-2|TRBD1|TRBV6-5|-
CASSYSTGKFVNYGYTF
TGTGCCAGCAGTTACTCGACAGGGAAATTTGTTAACTATGGCTACACCTTC
>TRBJ2-7|TRBD1|TRBV7-8|-
CASSLARTGFGGQGVGYEQYF
TGTGCCAGCAGCTTAGCGAGGACAGGTTTTGGGGGACAGGGGGTTGGTTACGAGCAGTACTTC
>TRBJ1-2|TRBD1|TRBV7-2|-
CASSSRQGDGYTF
TGTGCCAGCAGCTCCCGACAGGGGGATGGCTACACCTTC
>TRBJ2-3|TRBD1|TRBV6-4|many
CASSDPTGGPDTQYF
TGTGCCAGCAGTGACCCGACAGGGGGCCCCGATACGCAGTATTTT
>TRBJ2-7|-|TRBV11-3|-
CASSLSFGNYNEQYF
TGTGCCAGCAGCTTGAGCTTCGGGAACTACAATGAGCAGTACTTC
>TRBJ2-1|-|TRBV6-1|-
CASSQRGNEQFF
TGTGCCAGCAGTCAACGTGGCAATGAGCAGTTCTTC
>TRBJ2-7|-|TRBV6-1|-
CASNPRGDEQYF
TGTGCCAGCAATCCCAGGGGTGATGAGCAGTACTTC
>TRBJ1-2|-|TRBV11-3|-
CASSGGGSMGSGYTF
TGTGCCAGCAGCGGAGGGGGGTCTATGGGTTCTGGCTACACCTTC
>TRBJ2-2|TRBD2|TRBV10-1|-
CASSESAGDTGELFF
TGCGCCAGCAGTGAGTCGGCGGGAGACACCGGGGAGCTGTTTTTT
>TRBJ1-6|-|TRBV6-1|-
CASHTSSYNSPLHF
TGTGCCAGCCACACGAGCTCCTATAATTCACCCCTCCACTTT
>TRBJ2-7|TRBD1|TRBV6-6|many
CASSYSGQGNEQYF
TGTGCCAGCAGTTACTCTGGACAGGGGAATGAGCAGTACTTC
>TRBJ2-3|TRBD1|TRBV12-5|once
CASGLSPGQGWTDTQYF
TGTGCTAGTGGTTTGTCACCTGGACAGGGCTGGACAGATACGCAGTATTTT
>TRBJ2-7|-|TRBV6-6|few
CASRWGYNEQYF
TGTGCCAGCCGCTGGGGGTACAATGAGCAGTACTTC
>TRBJ2-5|-|TRBV14|-
CASSLQGGRETQYF
TGTGCCAGCAGCCTTCAGGGGGGTAGGGAGACCCAGTACTTC
>TRBJ2-3|TRBD2|TRBV6-1|many
CASETSGGDTQYF
TGTGCCAGCGAGACTAGCGGGGGAGATACGCAGTATTTT
>TRBJ2-1|TRBD1|TRBV28|-
CATITGGAHEQFF
TGTGCCACCATTACAGGGGGCGCCCACGAGCAGTTCTTC
>TRBJ1-5|-|TRBV6-8|-
CASKVWNQPQHF
TGTGCCAGCAAGGTGTGGAATCAGCCCCAGCATTTT
>TRBJ2-3|TRBD2|TRBV6-1|many
CASSPLAGESGTQYF
TGTGCCAGCAGTCCGCTAGCGGGAGAAAGCGGTACGCAGTATTTT